What follows is one T cell receptor beta chain and its context. The data derive from a study of CD8 T cells in Susac syndrome. This CDR3 contains 15 residues. V was clipped by 6 bases and J by 0 bases, with 14 bases between them. Reverse transcription of roughly 0.45 to 1 ug RNA was carried out with random hexamers. TCRdb itself ran the immunoSEQ multiplex PCR reads through MiXCR, one entry per CDR3 protein. Of about 140,000 distinct CDR3 sequences listed, roughly 94% were seen once; the top ten hold more than 0.11%. The rearrangement joins TRBV12-3 or TRBV12-4 to TRBJ1-1, with D tentatively TRBD1 (5 bases). The specimen sequenced was CD4+ T cells from PBMCs. This TCR derives from a human donor with Susac syndrome. Here the CDR3 DNA reads TGTGCCAGCAGGGGGACTTGGGGGGTGAACACTGAAGCTTTCTTT. This sequence encodes CASRGTWGVNTEAFF.